This TCR beta chain is from a study of shared clonotypes between healthy human individuals. Whole-study results and caveats: Among a few donors, around 5% of naive CD4 clonotypes were found in common.

Profiling relied on immunoSEQ multiplex PCR, and the TCRdb table lists in-frame clones only, not all of them. This table has roughly 1.4 million clones, approximately 98.5% appearing once. This clone was found once. Its cognate antigen is unknown. This sequence originates from a man younger than 40 in good health. Input material: naive CD4+ T cells sorted from blood. Subset: CD45RA+ positively selected.

The DNA of the CDR3 is TGTGCCAGCAGTTATACAGGGGATGCTCAGCCCCAGCATTTT. Translation gives CASSYTGDAQPQHF. The gene calls are TRBV2 and TRBJ1-5; 7 nucleotides align to TRBD1. V lost 5 bases and J lost 6; bases outside the gene matches: 7. There are 14 residues in the CDR3. Germline assignment: CDR1 SNHLY and CDR2 FYNNEI.